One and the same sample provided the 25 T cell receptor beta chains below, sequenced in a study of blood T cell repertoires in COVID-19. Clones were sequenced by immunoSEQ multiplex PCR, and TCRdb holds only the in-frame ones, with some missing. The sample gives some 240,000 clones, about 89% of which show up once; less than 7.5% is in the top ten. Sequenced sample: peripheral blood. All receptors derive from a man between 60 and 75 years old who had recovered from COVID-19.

CDR3 nucleotides: TGTGCCAGCAGTGGGACAGTCGAGACCCAGTACTTC. Residues: CASSGTVETQYF. The chain has TRBV12-3 or TRBV12-4 and TRBJ2-5, with 7 bases identical to TRBD1. There are 12 residues in the CDR3. The ends lost 5 bases at V and 5 bases at J; junction bases unmatched: 2.

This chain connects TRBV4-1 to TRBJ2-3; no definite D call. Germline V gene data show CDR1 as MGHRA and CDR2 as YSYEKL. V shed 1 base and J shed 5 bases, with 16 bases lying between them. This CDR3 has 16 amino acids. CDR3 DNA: TGCGCCAGCAGCCAAGCAGGCTCTATGCGACGAGATACGCAGTATTTT. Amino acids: CASSQAGSMRRDTQYF.

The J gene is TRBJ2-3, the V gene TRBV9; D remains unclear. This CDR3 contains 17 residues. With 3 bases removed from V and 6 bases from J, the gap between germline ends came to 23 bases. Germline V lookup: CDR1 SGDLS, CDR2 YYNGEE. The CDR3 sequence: CASSAPAEFSLLDTQYF. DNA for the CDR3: TGTGCCAGCAGCGCCCCCGCGGAGTTTTCCCTTTTGGATACGCAGTATTTT.

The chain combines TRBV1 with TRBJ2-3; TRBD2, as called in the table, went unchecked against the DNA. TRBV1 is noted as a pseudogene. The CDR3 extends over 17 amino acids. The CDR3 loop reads CTSSQTVRVSLADTQYF. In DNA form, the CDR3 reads TGCACCAGCAGCCAAACGGTACGGGTCTCTTTGGCAGATACGCAGTATTTT.

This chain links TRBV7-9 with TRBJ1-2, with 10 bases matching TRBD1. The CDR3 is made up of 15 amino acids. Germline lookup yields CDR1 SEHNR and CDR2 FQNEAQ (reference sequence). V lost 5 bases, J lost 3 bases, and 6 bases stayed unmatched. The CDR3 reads CASSSRDRGDYGYTF. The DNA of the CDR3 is TGTGCCAGCAGCAGCCGGGACAGGGGTGACTATGGCTACACCTTC.

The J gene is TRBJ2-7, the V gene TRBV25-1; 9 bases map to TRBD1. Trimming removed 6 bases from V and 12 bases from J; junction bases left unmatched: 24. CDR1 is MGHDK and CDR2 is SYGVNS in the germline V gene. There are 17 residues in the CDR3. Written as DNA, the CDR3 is TGTGCCAGCAGCCCCGGGCGCCAAGGGGGAGGACAGGGGTTAATGTACTTC. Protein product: CASSPGRQGGGQGLMYF.

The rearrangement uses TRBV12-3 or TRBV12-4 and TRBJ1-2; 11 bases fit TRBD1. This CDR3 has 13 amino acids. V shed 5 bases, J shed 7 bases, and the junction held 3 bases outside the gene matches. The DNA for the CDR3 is TGTGCCAGCAGTAGGACAGGGGGCTCTGGCTACACCTTC. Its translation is CASSRTGGSGYTF.

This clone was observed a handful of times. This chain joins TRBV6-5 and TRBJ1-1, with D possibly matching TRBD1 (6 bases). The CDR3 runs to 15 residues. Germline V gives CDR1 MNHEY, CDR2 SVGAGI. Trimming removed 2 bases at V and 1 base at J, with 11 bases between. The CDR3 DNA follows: TGTGCCAGCAGTTACCGATTGACAGGGAACACTGAAGCTTTCTTT. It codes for CASSYRLTGNTEAFF.

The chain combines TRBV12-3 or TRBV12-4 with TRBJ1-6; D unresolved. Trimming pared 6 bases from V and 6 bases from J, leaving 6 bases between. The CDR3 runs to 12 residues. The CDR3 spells CASRRINSPLHF. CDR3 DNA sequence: TGTGCCAGCAGGCGGATTAATTCACCCCTCCACTTT.

CDR3 amino acids: CASSLKSPDTEAFF. In nucleotides, the CDR3 is TGTGCCAGCAGCTTAAAGTCCCCGGACACTGAAGCTTTCTTT. The V call is TRBV7-9, the J call TRBJ1-1, with D hard to call. Germline CDR1 SEHNR, CDR2 FQNEAQ (reference sequence). V dropped 2 bases and J dropped 3 bases, with 10 bases sitting between them. The CDR3 extends over 14 amino acids.

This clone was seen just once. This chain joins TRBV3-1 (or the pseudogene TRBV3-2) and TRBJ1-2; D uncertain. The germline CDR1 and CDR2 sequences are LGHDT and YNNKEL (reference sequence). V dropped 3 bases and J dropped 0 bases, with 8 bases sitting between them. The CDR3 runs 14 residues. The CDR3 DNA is TGTGCCAGCAGCCACAGAGACACTAACTATGGCTACACCTTC. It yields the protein CASSHRDTNYGYTF.

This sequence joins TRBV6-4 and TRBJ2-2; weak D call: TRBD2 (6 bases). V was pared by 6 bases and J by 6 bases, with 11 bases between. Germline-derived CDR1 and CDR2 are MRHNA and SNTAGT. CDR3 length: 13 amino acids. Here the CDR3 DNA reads TGTGCCAGCAGCATTAGGGAGGCCGGGGAGCTGTTTTTT. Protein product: CASSIREAGELFF.

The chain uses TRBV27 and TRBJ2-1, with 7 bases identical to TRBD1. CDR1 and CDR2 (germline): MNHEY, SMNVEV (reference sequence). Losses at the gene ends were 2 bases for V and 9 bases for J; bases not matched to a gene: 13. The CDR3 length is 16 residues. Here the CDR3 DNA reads TGTGCCAGCAGTTTAAGGCAGGGGGTGTTGTCATCTGAGCAGTTCTTC. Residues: CASSLRQGVLSSEQFF.

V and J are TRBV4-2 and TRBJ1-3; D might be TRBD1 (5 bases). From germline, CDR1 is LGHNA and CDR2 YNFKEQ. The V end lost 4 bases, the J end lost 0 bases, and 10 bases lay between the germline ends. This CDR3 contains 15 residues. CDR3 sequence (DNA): TGTGCCAGCAGCCTAGGGGTTCTCTCTGGAAACACCATATATTTT. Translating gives CASSLGVLSGNTIYF.

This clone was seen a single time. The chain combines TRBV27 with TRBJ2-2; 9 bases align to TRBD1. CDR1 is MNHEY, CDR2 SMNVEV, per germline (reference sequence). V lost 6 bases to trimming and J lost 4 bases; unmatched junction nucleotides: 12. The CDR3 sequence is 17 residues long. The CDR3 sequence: CASSYLTGGGSTGELFF. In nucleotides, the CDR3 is TGTGCCAGCAGCTACCTCACAGGGGGCGGGAGCACCGGGGAGCTGTTTTTT.

The CDR3 here is CASKAGRFPGELFF. The CDR3 DNA sequence: TGTGCCAGCAAGGCAGGGCGATTTCCCGGGGAGCTGTTTTTT. J is TRBJ2-2 and V is TRBV6-5, with D maybe TRBD1 (5 bases). CDR3 length equals 14 residues. The V gene lost 7 bases and the J gene lost 6 bases, with 15 bases spanning the gap. Germline-derived CDR1 and CDR2 are MNHEY and SVGAGI.

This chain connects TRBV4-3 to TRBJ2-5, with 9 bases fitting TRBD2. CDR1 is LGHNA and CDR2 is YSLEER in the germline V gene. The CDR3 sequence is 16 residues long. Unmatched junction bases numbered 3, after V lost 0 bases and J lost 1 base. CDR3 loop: CASSQDRGRAQETQYF. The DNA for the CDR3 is TGCGCCAGCAGCCAAGATCGCGGGAGGGCCCAAGAGACCCAGTACTTC.

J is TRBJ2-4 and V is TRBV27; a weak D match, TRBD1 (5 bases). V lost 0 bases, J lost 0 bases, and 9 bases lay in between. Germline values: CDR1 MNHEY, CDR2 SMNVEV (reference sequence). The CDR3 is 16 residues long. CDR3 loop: CASSLSSQGAKNIQYF. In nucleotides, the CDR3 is TGTGCCAGCAGTTTATCCTCGCAGGGAGCCAAAAACATTCAGTACTTC.

The CDR3 loop reads CASDGGYGYTF. CDR3 in DNA: TGTGCCAGCGACGGAGGCTATGGCTACACCTTC. J is TRBJ1-2 and V is TRBV19; D not certain. This CDR3 is built from 11 residues. The germline V and J ends were trimmed by 9 bases and 4 bases, with 9 bases remaining between them. CDR1 is LNHDA and CDR2 is SQIVND in the germline V gene (reference sequence). The full variable domain, with the rest looked up from reference TRBV19 and TRBJ1-2, is DGGITQSPKYLFRKEGQNVTLSCEQNLNHDAMYWYRQDPGQGLRLIYYSQIVNDFQKGDIAEGYSVSREKKESFPLTVTSAQKNPTAFYLCASDGGYGYTFGSGTRLTVV.

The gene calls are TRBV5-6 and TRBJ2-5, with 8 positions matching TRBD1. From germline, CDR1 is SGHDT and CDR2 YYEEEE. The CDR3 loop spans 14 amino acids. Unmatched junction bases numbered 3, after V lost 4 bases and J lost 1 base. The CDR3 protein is CASSPGQGQETQYF. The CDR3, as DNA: TGTGCCAGCAGCCCCGGACAGGGCCAAGAGACCCAGTACTTC.

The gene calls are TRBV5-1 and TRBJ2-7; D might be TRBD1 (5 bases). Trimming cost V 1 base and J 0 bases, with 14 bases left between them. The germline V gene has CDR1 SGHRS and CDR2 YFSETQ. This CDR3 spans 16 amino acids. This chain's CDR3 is CASSLNQGITSYEQYF. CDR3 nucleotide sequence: TGCGCCAGCAGCTTGAACCAGGGAATAACCTCCTACGAGCAGTACTTC.

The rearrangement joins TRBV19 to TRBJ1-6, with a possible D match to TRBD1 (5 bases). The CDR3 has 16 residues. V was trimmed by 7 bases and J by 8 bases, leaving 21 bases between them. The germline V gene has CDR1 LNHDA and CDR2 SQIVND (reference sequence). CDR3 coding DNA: TGTGCCAGTAAAGGTTGGGGCGCTGGGGCGTATTCACCCCTCCACTTT. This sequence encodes CASKGWGAGAYSPLHF.

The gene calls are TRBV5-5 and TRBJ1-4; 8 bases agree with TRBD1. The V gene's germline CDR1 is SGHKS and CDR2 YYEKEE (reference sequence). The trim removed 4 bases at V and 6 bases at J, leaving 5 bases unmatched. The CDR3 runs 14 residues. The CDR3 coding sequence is TGTGCCAGCAGCAGGACAGGGTCATATGAAAAACTGTTTTTT. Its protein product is CASSRTGSYEKLFF.

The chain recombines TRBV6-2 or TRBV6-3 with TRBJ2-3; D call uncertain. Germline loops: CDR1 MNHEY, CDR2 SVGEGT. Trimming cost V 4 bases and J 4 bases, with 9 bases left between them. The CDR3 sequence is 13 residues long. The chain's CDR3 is CASSSPLSDTQYF. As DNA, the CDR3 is TGTGCCAGCAGTTCCCCTCTTTCAGATACGCAGTATTTT.

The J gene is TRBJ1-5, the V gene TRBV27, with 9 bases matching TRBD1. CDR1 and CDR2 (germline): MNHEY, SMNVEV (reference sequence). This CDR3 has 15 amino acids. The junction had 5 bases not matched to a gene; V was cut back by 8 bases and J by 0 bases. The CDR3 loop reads CASGGTGNSNQPQHF. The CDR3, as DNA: TGTGCCAGCGGCGGGACAGGGAATAGCAATCAGCCCCAGCATTTT.